These 19 T cell receptor beta chains originate from one sample sequenced in a study of prognosis after radiotherapy for stage I lung cancer. Researchers used two-round multiplex PCR to amplify TCR beta CDR3 starting from genomic DNA. For every TRBV and TRBJ gene, a specific primer was used in first-round PCR. TCRdb processed the multiplex PCR reads anew with MiXCR; each CDR3 protein has one entry. The table includes tens of thousands of distinct CDR3 sequences, roughly 41% detected once. The sample consisted of PBMCs, taken before or after stereotactic body radiation therapy (not recorded which). The receptors come from a donor of 50 years or more with non-small cell lung cancer.

Only a few counts were recorded for this clonotype. V is TRBV25-1 and J is TRBJ2-5, with 7 bases aligning to TRBD2. This CDR3 has 16 residues. CDR1 is MGHDK, CDR2 SYGVNS, per germline. V lost 3 bases to trimming and J lost 1 base; unmatched junction nucleotides: 8. The CDR3 spells CASSEGRIAGQETQYF. The CDR3 DNA reads TGTGCCAGCAGTGAGGGACGCATAGCGGGCCAAGAGACCCAGTACTTC.

This clonotype was observed many times. V and J are TRBV29-1 and TRBJ1-1, with 9 nucleotides matching TRBD1. The germline gives CDR1 SQVTM, CDR2 ANQGSEA. The CDR3 is made up of 15 amino acids. Germline trimming cut 5 bases from V and 4 bases from J; bases unmatched to any gene: 11. This chain's CDR3 is CSVFTGGGVSTEAFF. The CDR3 DNA follows: TGCAGCGTTTTTACAGGGGGCGGGGTGAGCACTGAAGCTTTCTTT.

About this clonotype itself: Since a far larger clone is one base different, this is likely a read error. This rearrangement joins TRBV6-1 to TRBJ2-5, with 13 bases matching TRBD2. Near its end, the DNA agrees better with TRBJ2-1, so the J call may be wrong. Germline CDR1 reads MNHNS; CDR2 reads SASEGT. The CDR3 spans 16 residues. The CDR3 loop is CASSDAGTSGDNEQFF. The CDR3 coding sequence is TGTGCCAGCAGTGACGCCGGGACTAGCGGGGACAATGAGCAGTTCTTC.

This clonotype was seen repeatedly, ten times or more. CDR3 sequence: CASSLGGSGGGELFF. The CDR3, as DNA: TGTGCCAGCAGCTTAGGTGGGAGTGGAGGCGGGGAGCTGTTTTTT. The chain links TRBV13 to TRBJ2-2; TRBD2 is a possible D gene (5 bases). Germline V gives CDR1 PRHDT, CDR2 FYEKMQ (reference sequence). Trimming took 0 bases from V and 7 from J, leaving 12 bases between them. This CDR3 is built from 15 residues.

The rearrangement joins TRBV7-8 to TRBJ1-2, with D possibly TRBD1 on 6 matching bases. Trimming pared 1 base from V and 4 bases from J, leaving 16 bases between. This CDR3 region has 16 residues. Germline CDR1 reads SGHVS; CDR2 reads FQNEAQ. The CDR3 reads CASSLGIGQYSYGYTF. The CDR3 DNA reads as TGTGCCAGCAGCTTAGGTATAGGACAGTACAGCTATGGCTACACCTTC. Variable domain in full (rest from reference TRBV7-8 and TRBJ1-2): GAGVSQSPRYKVAKRGQDVALRCDPISGHVSLFWYQQALGQGPEFLTYFQNEAQLDKSGLPSDRFFAERPEGSVSTLKIQRTQQEDSAVYLCASSLGIGQYSYGYTFGSGTRLTVV.

This clonotype is a singleton in its sample. The chain uses TRBV2 and TRBJ1-6, with D uncertain. CDR3 length: 13 residues. Trimming left V 5 bases short and J 10 bases short, with 12 bases between. CDR1 is SNHLY, CDR2 FYNNEI, per germline. The CDR3 protein is CASSSGFRSPLHF. The CDR3 nucleotides are TGTGCCAGCAGTTCCGGATTTAGATCACCCCTCCACTTT.

This clonotype was recorded once. The J gene is TRBJ2-2, the V gene TRBV20-1, with 8 bases matching TRBD2. The CDR3 contains 17 residues. CDR1 DFQATT and CDR2 SNEGSKA come from the germline V gene (reference sequence). The J segment lost 6 bases and the V segment lost 3 bases, leaving 15 bases of the junction unmatched. The CDR3 loop reads CSASVLPGGGGSGELFF. CDR3 nucleotides: TGCAGTGCTAGTGTCTTACCGGGGGGGGGCGGATCCGGGGAGCTGTTTTTT.

This clonotype showed up many times. The gene calls are TRBV6-5 and TRBJ2-7, with a possible D match to TRBD1 (5 bases). The V gene lost 4 bases and the J gene lost 5 bases, with 9 bases spanning the gap. Germline V lookup: CDR1 MNHEY, CDR2 SVGAGI. The CDR3 runs to 12 residues. The CDR3 DNA is TGTGCCAGCAGTTTGAAGGGGAACGAGCAGTACTTC. Its translation is CASSLKGNEQYF.

The sample holds many counts of this clonotype. The rearrangement uses TRBV7-9 and TRBJ2-1, with D possibly being TRBD2 (6 bases). Trimming left V 2 bases short and J 7 bases short, with 9 bases between. Per germline, CDR1 SEHNR and CDR2 FQNEAQ (reference sequence). The CDR3 extends over 13 amino acids. The CDR3 here is CASSLKGRNEQFF. CDR3 bases: TGTGCCAGCAGCTTAAAGGGGAGGAATGAGCAGTTCTTC.

The V gene is TRBV27, the J gene TRBJ2-2; 7 positions match TRBD2. Germline V gene data show CDR1 as MNHEY and CDR2 as SMNVEV (reference sequence). V lost 3 bases, J lost 10 bases, and 11 bases stayed unmatched. The CDR3 has 15 amino acids. CDR3 loop: CASSFLAGVVVELFF. The DNA for the CDR3 is TGTGCCAGCAGTTTTCTGGCGGGAGTGGTCGTGGAGCTGTTTTTT.

This clonotype has ten or more counts. This rearrangement joins TRBV11-1 to TRBJ2-2; 8 nucleotides agree with TRBD2. Germline V gene sequence: CDR1 SGHAT, CDR2 FQDESV (reference sequence). The V segment lost 5 bases and the J segment 7 bases; nucleotides outside the gene matches: 9. This CDR3 has 15 residues. CDR3 DNA: TGTGCCAGCAGCCGAAGCGGGAGTCTTTTCGGGGAGCTGTTTTTT. Protein: CASSRSGSLFGELFF. Full variable domain (outside the CDR3, taken from reference TRBV11-1 and TRBJ2-2): EAEVAQSPRYKITEKSQAVAFWCDPISGHATLYWYRQILGQGPELLVQFQDESVVDDSQLPKDRFSAERLKGVDSTLKIQPAELGDSAMYLCASSRSGSLFGELFFGEGSRLTVL.

This clonotype was observed at least ten times. The chain carries TRBV6-1 and TRBJ2-3; weak D call: TRBD1 (5 bases). Germline values: CDR1 MNHNS, CDR2 SASEGT. The CDR3 extends over 14 amino acids. The germline V and J ends were trimmed by 7 bases and 1 base, with 12 bases remaining between them. The CDR3 sequence: CASKNEGGTDTQYF. The CDR3 coding sequence is TGTGCCAGCAAAAACGAAGGGGGCACAGATACGCAGTATTTT.

This clonotype was recorded many times. The chain has TRBV28 and TRBJ1-2; D perhaps matches TRBD1 (6 bases). The CDR3 is made up of 15 amino acids. In germline, CDR1 is MDHEN, CDR2 SYDVKM. Trimming stripped 2 bases from V and 6 bases from J, with 16 bases between. The CDR3 reads CASSLGGTSKDGYTF. CDR3 DNA sequence: TGTGCCAGCAGTTTAGGGGGGACATCCAAGGATGGCTACACCTTC.

V usage is TRBV2 and J usage is TRBJ1-2; unclear D gene. The CDR3 loop spans 15 amino acids. Trimming left V 4 bases short and J 3 bases short, with 15 bases between. Germline CDR1 reads SNHLY; CDR2 reads FYNNEI. CDR3 residues: CASSVFWANDYGYTF. CDR3 in DNA: TGTGCCAGCAGTGTTTTTTGGGCGAACGACTATGGCTACACCTTC.

In this sample, this clonotype turned up many times. The chain recombines TRBV10-2 with TRBJ1-2, with D unclear. Germline CDR1 is WSHSY and CDR2 is SAAADI. Between the trimmed V and J ends, which lost 2 bases and 4 bases, there was a span of 11 bases. This CDR3 has 14 amino acids. CDR3 protein: CASSEVTSVYGYTF. CDR3 in DNA: TGCGCCAGCAGTGAGGTCACGTCAGTCTATGGCTACACCTTC.

This clonotype was seen many times. This rearrangement joins TRBV12-3 or TRBV12-4 to TRBJ1-5, with D perhaps matching TRBD1 (5 bases). V lost 5 bases and J lost 2, with 13 bases in between. This CDR3 is built from 15 residues. The CDR3 is CASSATGVRNQPQHF. The DNA of the CDR3 is TGTGCCAGCAGTGCCACGGGGGTACGCAATCAGCCCCAGCATTTT.

The V call is TRBV7-3, the J call TRBJ1-2; no clear D. Germline CDR1 and CDR2: SGHTA and FQGTGA. CDR3 length: 13 amino acids. Trimming stripped 3 bases from V and 0 bases from J, with 5 bases between. The CDR3 nucleotides are TGTGCCAGCAGCTTTGACGCTAACTATGGCTACACCTTC. Residues: CASSFDANYGYTF.

The sample holds many counts of this clonotype. This likely comes from a read error, as the CDR3 has no conserved phenylalanine or tryptophan at its end. The DNA is left out, because the CDR3 cannot be placed on it with certainty; the CDR3 is given as TCRdb lists it. The chain employs TRBV6-4 and TRBJ1-2; the table assigns TRBD1, which was not confirmed against the DNA. 8 amino acids form the CDR3, both terminal residues included. Germline V gene lookup returns CDR1 MRHNA and CDR2 SNTAGT. CDR3: CASSEAPV.

The V gene is TRBV2, the J gene TRBJ1-2; TRBD1 might be the D (6 bases). The germline V gene has CDR1 SNHLY and CDR2 FYNNEI. Trimming removed 10 bases at V and 1 base at J, with 16 bases between. The CDR3 runs to 14 residues. The CDR3 sequence: CANSAVQGNYGYTF. The CDR3 coding sequence is TGTGCCAACAGCGCCGTACAGGGTAACTATGGCTACACCTTC.